Sequencing of this T cell receptor (beta chain) was carried out in a study of beta chain features in type 1 diabetes. Reverse transcribing all isolated RNA meant expressed TCRB transcripts were sequenced. Using immunoSEQ multiplex PCR, the repertoire was profiled, and TCRdb retains in-frame clones only, with some absent. The sample contains approximately 50,000 clones, about 64% of which appear only once. Between the trimmed V and J ends, which lost 6 bases and 1 base, there was a span of 12 bases. Germline CDR1 is SQVTM and CDR2 is ANQGSEA. The CDR3 consists of 13 residues. Study-level results: Fewer junction insertions and more nucleotide deletions appeared in type 1 diabetes patients. Moderate but significant shortening of TCRB CDR3s was recorded in all four CD4+ subsets from Type 1 diabetes patients.

Concerning this clone itself: Its antigen is not known.

Sequences were obtained from stem cell memory CD4+ T cells from blood. V and J are TRBV29-1 and TRBJ1-1, with D perhaps matching TRBD1 (5 bases). The source of this sequence is a woman in her 30s with type 1 diabetes. CDR3 residues: CSVARTSNTEAFF. The CDR3 nucleotides read TGCAGCGTCGCGAGGACATCGAACACTGAAGCTTTCTTT.